The T cell receptor beta chain under discussion was sequenced for a study of blood T cell repertoires in COVID-19. About the research overall: Donors in the United States, Italy and Spain gave samples during acute or convalescent COVID-19.

In the study's own analysis: Quantification of nucleated cells was approximated via reference gene primer amplification. The table came from immunoSEQ multiplex PCR; TCRdb's copy has only in-frame clones and leaves some out. V, J and clone size derive from that table, while D and trimming were established from the DNA sequence. The data hold 140,000 to 150,000 clones, with approximately 88% observed a single time. The CDR3 contains 18 residues. The V gene end was trimmed by 6 bases and the J gene end by 0 bases; junction bases not matched to a gene: 13. CDR1 and CDR2 from the germline V gene are SGHAT and FQNNGV.

The receptor's source is a man in his 60s with active or convalescent COVID-19. Input material: peripheral blood. The chain employs TRBV11-2 and TRBJ2-7; 11 positions match TRBD1. DNA for the CDR3: TGTGCCAGCAGTTCTGGACAGGGGGCTTCCACAAGCTCCTACGAGCAGTACTTC. Amino acid sequence: CASSSGQGASTSSYEQYF.